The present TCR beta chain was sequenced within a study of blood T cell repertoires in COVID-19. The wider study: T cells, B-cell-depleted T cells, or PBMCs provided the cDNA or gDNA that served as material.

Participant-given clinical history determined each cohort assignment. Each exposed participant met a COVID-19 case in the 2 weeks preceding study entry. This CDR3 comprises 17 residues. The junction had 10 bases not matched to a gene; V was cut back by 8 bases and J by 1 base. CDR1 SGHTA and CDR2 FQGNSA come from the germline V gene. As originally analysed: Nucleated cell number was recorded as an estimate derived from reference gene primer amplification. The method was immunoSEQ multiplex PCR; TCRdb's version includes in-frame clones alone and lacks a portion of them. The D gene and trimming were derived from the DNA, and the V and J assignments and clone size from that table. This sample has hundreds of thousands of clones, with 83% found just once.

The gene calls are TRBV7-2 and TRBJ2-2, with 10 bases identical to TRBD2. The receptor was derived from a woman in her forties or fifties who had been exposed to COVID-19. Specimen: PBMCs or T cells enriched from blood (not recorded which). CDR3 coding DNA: TGTGCCAGCCGGGCCCAGCGGGGGGGCGTGAACACCGGGGAGCTGTTTTTT. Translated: CASRAQRGGVNTGELFF.